Listed below are T cell receptor beta chains from one sample, sequenced in a study of vaccination effects on CD4 cells after COVID-19. These receptors' targets are unknown. Profiling relied on immunoSEQ multiplex PCR, and the TCRdb table lists in-frame clones only, not all of them. The sample includes 68,000 or so clones, 80% seen only once; the top ten take over 9%. The material was CD4+ T cells from PBMCs cultured with SARS-CoV-2 spike peptides, obtained before COVID-19 vaccination. The receptors were gathered from a human donor who received a COVID-19 vaccine. The CDR3 runs from the conserved cysteine through the conserved F or W. Fields, in order: J gene, V gene, D gene, CDR3 protein, CDR3 DNA. D genes are given only for firm matches.

>TRBJ1-5|TRBV6-4|NA
CASSEQLNQPQHF
TGTGCCAGCAGTGAGCAGCTCAATCAGCCCCAGCATTTT
>TRBJ2-5|TRBV7-8|NA
CASSRGREETQYF
TGTGCCAGCTCCAGGGGCCGTGAAGAGACCCAGTACTTC
>TRBJ1-3|TRBV7-9|TRBD1
CASSFRTGDIGNTIYF
TGTGCCAGCAGTTTCCGGACAGGGGATATTGGAAACACCATATATTTT
>TRBJ2-5|TRBV6-1|NA
CASKEGSGTQYF
TGTGCCAGCAAGGAAGGGTCGGGGACCCAGTACTTC
>TRBJ1-2|TRBV12-3/TRBV12-4|NA
CASRRPTGYTF
TGTGCCAGCAGGCGACCAACCGGCTACACCTTC
>TRBJ2-3|TRBV5-8|NA
CASPAGWGGGTTDTQYF
TGTGCCAGCCCAGCCGGGTGGGGAGGGGGGACCACAGATACGCAGTATTTT
>TRBJ1-6|TRBV9|TRBD1
CASSAGQNNSPLHF
TGTGCCAGCAGCGCGGGACAGAATAATTCACCCCTCCACTTT
>TRBJ2-5|TRBV5-4|TRBD2
CASSSGLAGGGTQYF
TGTGCCAGCAGCTCGGGACTAGCGGGGGGAGGGACCCAGTACTTC
>TRBJ2-5|TRBV6-5|NA
CASSEGETQYF
TGTGCCAGCTCAGAGGGGGAGACCCAGTACTTC
>TRBJ2-1|TRBV3-1/TRBV3-2|TRBD2
CASSHTRGTLKTHFF
TGTGCCAGCAGCCACACGCGGGGGACCCTGAAAACACATTTCTTC
>TRBJ2-1|TRBV7-3|TRBD2
CASSLRGLRGDSLGEQFF
TGTGCCAGCAGCTTAAGGGGTTTGCGGGGGGACTCCTTGGGGGAGCAGTTCTTC
>TRBJ1-3|TRBV7-2|NA
CASSPYTGNTIYF
TGTGCCAGCAGCCCATACACGGGAAACACCATATATTTT
>TRBJ1-1|TRBV5-6|TRBD1
CASSSNRGQVYTEAFF
TGTGCCAGCAGCTCCAACAGGGGGCAGGTCTACACTGAAGCTTTCTTT